This entry describes one T cell receptor (beta chain). Its target is unknown. This sample was included in a study of T cells expressing NK-cell markers. In germline, CDR1 is MNHEY, CDR2 SMNVEV (reference sequence). The CDR3 is made up of 14 amino acids. TCRdb processed the 5' RACE reads again and assigns one entry to each CDR3 protein, with no DNA. Its clone listing holds around 550,000 distinct CDR3 sequences. Study-level findings and limits: NKG2C+ dominant clonotype frequencies in a handful of donors were roughly 1.0-7.0% of CD8+ T cells.

This clonotype originated in a man younger than 35 in good health. The sample taken for sequencing was blood T cells: a sorted CD56 or NKG2C T cell subset, CD4+ or CD8+ T cells, or bulk PBMC T cells (not recorded which). The rearrangement joins TRBV27 to TRBJ2-1; TCRdb's assignment of TRBD1 cannot be checked, as there is no DNA. The CDR3 is CASSSGSTGTEQFF.